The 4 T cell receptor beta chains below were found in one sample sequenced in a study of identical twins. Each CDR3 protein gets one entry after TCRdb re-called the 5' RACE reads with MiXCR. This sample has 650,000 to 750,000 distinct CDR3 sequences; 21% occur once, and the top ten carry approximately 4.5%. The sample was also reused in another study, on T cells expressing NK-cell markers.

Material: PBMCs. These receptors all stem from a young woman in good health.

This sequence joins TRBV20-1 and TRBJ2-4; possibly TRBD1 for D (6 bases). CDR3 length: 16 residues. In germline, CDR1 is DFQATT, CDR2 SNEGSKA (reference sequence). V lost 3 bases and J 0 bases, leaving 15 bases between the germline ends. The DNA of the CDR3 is TGCAGTGCTAGGCCTCCGGGACACCTAGCCAAAAACATTCAGTACTTC. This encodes CSARPPGHLAKNIQYF.

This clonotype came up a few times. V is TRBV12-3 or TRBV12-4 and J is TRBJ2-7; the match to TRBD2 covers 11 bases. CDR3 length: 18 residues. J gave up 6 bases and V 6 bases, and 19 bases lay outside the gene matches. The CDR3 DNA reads TGTGCCAGCAGCCAGACGCCGGGACTAGCGGTGCCCCCGAGCGAGCAGTACTTC. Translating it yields CASSQTPGLAVPPSEQYF.

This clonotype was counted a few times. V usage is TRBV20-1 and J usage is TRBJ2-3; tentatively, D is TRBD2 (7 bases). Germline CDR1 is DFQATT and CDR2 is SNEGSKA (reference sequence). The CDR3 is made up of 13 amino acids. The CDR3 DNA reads TGCGGGGGGGGGCGGGCGAGCACAGATACGCAGTATTTT. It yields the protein CGGGRASTDTQYF.

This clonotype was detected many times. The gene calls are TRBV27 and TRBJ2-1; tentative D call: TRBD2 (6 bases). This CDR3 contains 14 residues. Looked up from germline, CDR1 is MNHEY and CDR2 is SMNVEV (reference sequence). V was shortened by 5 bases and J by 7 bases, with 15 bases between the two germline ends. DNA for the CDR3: TGTGCCAGCAGTCCCGCGGGACTGAAAAATGAGCAGTTCTTC. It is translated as CASSPAGLKNEQFF.